This TCR beta chain derives from a study of blood T cell repertoires in COVID-19. Study-level background: COVID-19 samples, acute and convalescent, were from the United States, Italy and Spain. In each case, the material was cDNA or gDNA derived from T cells, B-cell-depleted T cells, or PBMCs.

Trimming took 3 bases from V and 8 from J; bases not matched to a gene: 8. CDR1 is ENHRY, CDR2 SYGVKD, per germline. This CDR3 contains 15 residues. In the authors' methods: How many nucleated cells were present was estimated from reference gene primer amplification. The table came from immunoSEQ multiplex PCR; TCRdb's copy has only in-frame clones and leaves some out. V and J calls plus clone size are reproduced from that table; the DNA served to infer D and trimming. The repertoire holds approximately 260,000 clones, with 75% to 85% as singletons. The sequenced sample was peripheral blood. The source is a woman aged 55-70 years with active or convalescent COVID-19. The chain recombines TRBV10-3 with TRBJ1-4, with 8 bases matching TRBD1. The CDR3 spells CAISDRQGIREKLFF. CDR3 DNA sequence: TGTGCCATCAGTGACCGACAGGGGATTAGGGAAAAACTGTTTTTT.